The 3 T cell receptor beta chains below come from one sample, sequenced in a study of blood T cell repertoires in COVID-19. Libraries were prepared by immunoSEQ multiplex PCR; TCRdb keeps only in-frame clonotypes and omits some of them. The data show around 200,000 clones, about 87% seen once. Sequenced material: peripheral blood. The receptors derive from a man between 18 and 35 years old with active or convalescent COVID-19.

This clone turned up a few times. V is TRBV5-4 and J is TRBJ1-2, with D possibly TRBD1 on 6 matching bases. Trimming cost V 1 base and J 4 bases, with 8 bases left between them. Germline V gene sequence: CDR1 SGHNT, CDR2 YYREEE (reference sequence). The CDR3 extends over 13 amino acids. The CDR3 DNA sequence: TGTGCCAGCAGCTTGTCCAGGGGCTATGGCTACACCTTC. Encoded protein: CASSLSRGYGYTF.

The chain employs TRBV28 and TRBJ1-4; D is undetermined. This CDR3 region has 11 residues. Trimming shortened V by 5 bases and J by 8 bases, and 6 bases separated the two germline ends. Per the germline V gene, CDR1 is MDHEN and CDR2 is SYDVKM. The CDR3 region has the DNA TGTGCCAGCAGTCTTCAGGAAAAACTGTTTTTT. Translated, it gives CASSLQEKLFF.

As regards this clone: One end of the junction fails to match germline, which may point to a read error. The chain joins TRBV5-1 to TRBJ2-2; 9 bases fit TRBD1. Germline CDR1 is SGHRS and CDR2 is YFSETQ. This CDR3 comprises 15 residues. The CDR3 protein is CASSSGQGNTRELFF. As DNA, the CDR3 is TGCGCCAGCAGCTCGGGACAGGGCAACACCAGGGAGCTGTTTTTT.